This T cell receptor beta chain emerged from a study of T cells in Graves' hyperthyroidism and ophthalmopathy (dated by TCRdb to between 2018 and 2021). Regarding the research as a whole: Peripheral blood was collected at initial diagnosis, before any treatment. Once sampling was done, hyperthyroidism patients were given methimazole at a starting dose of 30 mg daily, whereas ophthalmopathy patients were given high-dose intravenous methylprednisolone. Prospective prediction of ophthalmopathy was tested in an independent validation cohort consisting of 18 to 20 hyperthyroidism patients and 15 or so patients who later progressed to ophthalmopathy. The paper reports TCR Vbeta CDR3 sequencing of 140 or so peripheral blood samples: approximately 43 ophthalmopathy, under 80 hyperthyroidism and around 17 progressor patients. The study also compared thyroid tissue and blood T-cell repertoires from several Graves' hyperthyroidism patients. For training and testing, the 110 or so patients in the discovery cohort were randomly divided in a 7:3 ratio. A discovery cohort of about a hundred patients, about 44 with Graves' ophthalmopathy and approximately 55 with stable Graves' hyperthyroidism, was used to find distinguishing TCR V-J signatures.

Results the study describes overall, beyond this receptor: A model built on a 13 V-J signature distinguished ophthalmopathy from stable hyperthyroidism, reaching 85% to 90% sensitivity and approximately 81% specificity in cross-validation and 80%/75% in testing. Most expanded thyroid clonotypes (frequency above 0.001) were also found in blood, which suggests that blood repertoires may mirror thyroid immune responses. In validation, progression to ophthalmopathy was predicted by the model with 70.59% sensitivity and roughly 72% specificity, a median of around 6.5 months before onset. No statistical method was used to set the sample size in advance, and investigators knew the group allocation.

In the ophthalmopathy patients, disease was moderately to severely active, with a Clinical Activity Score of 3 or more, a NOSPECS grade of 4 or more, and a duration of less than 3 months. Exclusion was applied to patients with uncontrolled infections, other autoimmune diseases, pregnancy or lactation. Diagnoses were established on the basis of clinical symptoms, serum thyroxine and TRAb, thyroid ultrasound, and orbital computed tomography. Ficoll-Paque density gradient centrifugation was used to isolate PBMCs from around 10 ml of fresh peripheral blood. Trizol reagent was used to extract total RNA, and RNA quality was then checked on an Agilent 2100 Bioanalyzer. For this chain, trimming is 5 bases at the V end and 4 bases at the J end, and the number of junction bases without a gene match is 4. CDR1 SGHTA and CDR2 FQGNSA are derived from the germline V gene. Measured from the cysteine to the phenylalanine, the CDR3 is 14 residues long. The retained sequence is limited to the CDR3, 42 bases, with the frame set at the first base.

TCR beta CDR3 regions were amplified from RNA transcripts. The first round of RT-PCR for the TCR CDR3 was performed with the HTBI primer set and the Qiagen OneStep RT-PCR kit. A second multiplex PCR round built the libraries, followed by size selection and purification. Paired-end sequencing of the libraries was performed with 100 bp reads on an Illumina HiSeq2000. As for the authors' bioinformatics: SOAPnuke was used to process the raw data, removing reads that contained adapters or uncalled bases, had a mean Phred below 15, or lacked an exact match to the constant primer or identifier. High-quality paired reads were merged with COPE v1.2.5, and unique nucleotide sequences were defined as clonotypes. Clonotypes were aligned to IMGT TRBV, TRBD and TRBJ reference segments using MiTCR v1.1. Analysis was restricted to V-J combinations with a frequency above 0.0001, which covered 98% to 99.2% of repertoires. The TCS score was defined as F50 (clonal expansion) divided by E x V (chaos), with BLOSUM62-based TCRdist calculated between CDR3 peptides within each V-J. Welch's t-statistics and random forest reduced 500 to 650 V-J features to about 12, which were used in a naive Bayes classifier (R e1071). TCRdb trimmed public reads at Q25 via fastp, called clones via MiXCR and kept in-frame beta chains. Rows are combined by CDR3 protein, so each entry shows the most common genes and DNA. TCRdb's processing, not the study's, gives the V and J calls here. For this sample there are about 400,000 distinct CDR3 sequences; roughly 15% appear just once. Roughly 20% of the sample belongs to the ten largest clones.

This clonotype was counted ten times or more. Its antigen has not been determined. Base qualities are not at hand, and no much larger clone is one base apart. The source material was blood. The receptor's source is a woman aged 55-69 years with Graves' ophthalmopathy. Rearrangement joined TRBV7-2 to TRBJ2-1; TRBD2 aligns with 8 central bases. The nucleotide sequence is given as TGTGCCAGCAGCCAACTAGCGGAATACAATGAGCAGTTCTTC. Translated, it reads CASSQLAEYNEQFF.